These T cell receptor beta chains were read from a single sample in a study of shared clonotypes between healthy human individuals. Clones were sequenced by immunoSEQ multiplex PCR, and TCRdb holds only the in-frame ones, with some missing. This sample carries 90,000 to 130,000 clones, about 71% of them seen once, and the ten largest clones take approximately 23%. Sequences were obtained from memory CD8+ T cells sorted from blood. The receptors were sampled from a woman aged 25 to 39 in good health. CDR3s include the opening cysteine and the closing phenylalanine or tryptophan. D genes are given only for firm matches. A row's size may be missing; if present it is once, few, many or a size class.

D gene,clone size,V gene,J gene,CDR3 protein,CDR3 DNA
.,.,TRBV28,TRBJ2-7,CASSRGWAEQYF,TGTGCCAGCAGCCGGGGTTGGGCCGAGCAGTACTTC
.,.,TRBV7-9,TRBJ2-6,CASSPRLASGANVLTF,TGTGCCAGCAGCCCGAGACTGGCCTCTGGGGCCAACGTCCTGACTTTC
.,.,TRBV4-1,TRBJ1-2,CASSQDMGEGYRGYTF,TGCGCCAGCAGCCAAGATATGGGGGAGGGCTATCGAGGCTACACCTTC
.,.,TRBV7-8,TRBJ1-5,CASSSTWSGGNQPQHF,TGTGCCAGCAGCTCAACTTGGAGTGGAGGCAATCAGCCCCAGCATTTT
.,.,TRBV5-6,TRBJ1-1,CASSFKSRNTEAFF,TGTGCCAGCAGCTTTAAATCGAGAAACACTGAAGCTTTCTTT
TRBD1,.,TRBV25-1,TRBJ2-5,CVSSGPGDRGRETQYF,TGTGTCAGCAGTGGACCGGGGGACAGGGGACGAGAGACCCAGTACTTC
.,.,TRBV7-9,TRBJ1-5,CASSVEGGSQPQHF,TGTGCCAGCAGCGTAGAAGGCGGGAGTCAGCCCCAGCATTTT
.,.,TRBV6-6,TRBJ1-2,CASSYSAGVFTF,TGTGCCAGCAGTTACTCCGCGGGGGTTTTCACCTTC
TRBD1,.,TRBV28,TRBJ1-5,CASSLQGASNQPQHF,TGTGCCAGCAGTTTACAGGGGGCGAGCAATCAGCCCCAGCATTTT
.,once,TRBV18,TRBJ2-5,CASSPPRQGGETQYF,TGTGCCAGCTCACCACCCCGGCAGGGGGGAGAGACCCAGTACTTC
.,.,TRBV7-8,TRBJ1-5,CASSLSRFRQPQHF,TGTGCCAGCAGCCTCAGTAGGTTTCGTCAGCCCCAGCATTTT
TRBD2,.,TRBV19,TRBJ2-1,CASSIDFSLAGGINEQFF,TGTGCCAGTAGTATAGACTTTTCCCTAGCGGGAGGTATTAATGAGCAGTTCTTC
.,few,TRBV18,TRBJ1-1,CASSPQPGENTEAFF,TGTGCCAGCTCACCTCAACCTGGGGAGAACACTGAAGCTTTCTTT
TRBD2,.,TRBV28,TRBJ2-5,CASRPLAGGGSTQYF,TGTGCCAGCAGACCTCTAGCGGGAGGCGGAAGTACCCAGTACTTC
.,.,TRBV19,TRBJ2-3,CASSIVGRETDTQYF,TGTGCCAGTAGTATAGTAGGCAGGGAGACAGATACGCAGTATTTT
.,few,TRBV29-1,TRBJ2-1,CSVDVSGSSYNEQFF,TGCAGCGTTGACGTTTCCGGCAGCTCCTACAATGAGCAGTTCTTC
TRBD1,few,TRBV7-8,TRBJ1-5,CASRTDRGSNQPQHF,TGTGCCAGCCGGACGGACAGGGGGAGCAATCAGCCCCAGCATTTT
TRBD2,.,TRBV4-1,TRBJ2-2,CASSQPGLAGLNAGELFF,TGCGCCAGCAGCCAACCGGGACTAGCGGGACTTAATGCCGGGGAGCTGTTTTTT
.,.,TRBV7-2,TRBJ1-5,CASSLFGGQPQHF,TGTGCCAGCAGCTTATTTGGGGGGCAGCCCCAGCATTTT
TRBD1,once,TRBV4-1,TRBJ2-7,CASSQDTRDRGYEQYF,TGCGCCAGCAGCCAAGACACCCGGGACAGGGGCTACGAGCAGTACTTC
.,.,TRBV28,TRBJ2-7,CATGTQWGMSYEQYF,TGTGCCACTGGAACCCAGTGGGGGATGTCCTACGAGCAGTACTTC
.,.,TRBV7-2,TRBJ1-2,CASRGGGGAFGYGYTF,TGTGCCAGCAGGGGCGGCGGGGGCGCCTTTGGCTATGGCTACACCTTC
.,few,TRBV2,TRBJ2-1,CASNPDSTGNEQFF,TGTGCCAGCAACCCGGACTCAACCGGTAATGAGCAGTTCTTC
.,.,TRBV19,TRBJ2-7,CASTPTAGGTYEQYF,TGTGCCAGTACTCCAACGGCAGGGGGGACCTACGAGCAGTACTTC
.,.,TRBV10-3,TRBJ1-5,CAISEKRDTDPPWAQHF,TGTGCCATCAGTGAGAAAAGGGACACGGACCCCCCATGGGCCCAGCATTTT
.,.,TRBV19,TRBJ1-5,CASSQGQPNQPQHF,TGTGCCAGTAGTCAAGGACAACCCAATCAGCCCCAGCATTTT
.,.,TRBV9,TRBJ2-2,CASSPDTGELFF,TGTGCCAGCAGCCCCGACACCGGGGAGCTGTTTTTT
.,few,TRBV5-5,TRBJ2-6,CASSLHTGWAGANVLTF,TGTGCCAGCAGCTTGCATACAGGGTGGGCTGGGGCCAACGTCCTGACTTTC
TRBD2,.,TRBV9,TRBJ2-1,CASSVTSGHNEQFF,TGTGCCAGCAGCGTAACTAGCGGGCACAATGAGCAGTTCTTC
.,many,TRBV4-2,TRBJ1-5,CASSQEGAQPQHF,TGTGCCAGCAGCCAAGAGGGGGCTCAGCCCCAGCATTTT
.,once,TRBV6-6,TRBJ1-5,CASSYTRDGQPQHF,TGTGCCAGCAGCTATACCCGGGATGGGCAGCCCCAGCATTTT
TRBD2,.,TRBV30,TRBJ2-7,CAWMRTSGSYEQYF,TGTGCCTGGATGAGGACTAGCGGGTCCTACGAGCAGTACTTC
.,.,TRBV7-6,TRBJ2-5,CASSPMADRERTQYF,TGTGCCAGCAGCCCCATGGCAGACCGAGAGAGGACCCAGTACTTC
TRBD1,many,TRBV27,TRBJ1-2,CASSPQGAEGYTF,TGTGCCAGCAGCCCTCAGGGGGCTGAAGGCTACACCTTC
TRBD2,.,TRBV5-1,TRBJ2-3,CASSLGGGRGADTQYF,TGCGCCAGCAGCTTGGGTGGCGGGAGAGGTGCAGATACGCAGTATTTT
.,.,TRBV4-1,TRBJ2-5,CASSPREEGDRQETQYF,TGCGCCAGCAGCCCCAGAGAGGAGGGGGACAGACAAGAGACCCAGTACTTC
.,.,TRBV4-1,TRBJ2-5,CASSQVSGDQETQYF,TGCGCCAGCAGCCAAGTTTCAGGGGACCAAGAGACCCAGTACTTC
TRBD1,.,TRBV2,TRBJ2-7,CASSTGQGDSSEQYF,TGTGCCAGCAGTACTGGACAGGGAGACTCTAGTGAGCAGTACTTC
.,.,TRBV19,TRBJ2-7,CASSIGFAERSFEQYF,TGTGCCAGTAGTATAGGATTTGCCGAACGTTCCTTCGAGCAGTACTTC
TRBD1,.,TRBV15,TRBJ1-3,CATSGGTEGNTIYF,TGTGCCACCAGCGGGGGGACAGAAGGAAACACCATATATTTT
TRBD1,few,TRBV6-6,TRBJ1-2,CASNGQGGGYGYTF,TGTGCCAGCAACGGACAGGGAGGAGGCTATGGCTACACCTTC
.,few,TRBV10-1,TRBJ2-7,CASSDESEQYF,TGCGCCAGCAGTGACGAGAGCGAGCAGTACTTC
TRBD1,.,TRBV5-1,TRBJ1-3,CASSPGTAGNTIYF,TGCGCCAGCAGCCCGGGGACAGCTGGAAACACCATATATTTT
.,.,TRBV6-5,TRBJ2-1,CASRAPAVRNEQFF,TGTGCCAGCCGGGCCCCCGCCGTTAGGAATGAGCAGTTCTTC
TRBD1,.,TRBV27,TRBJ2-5,CASSLEGGDWETQYF,TGTGCCAGCAGTTTGGAAGGGGGCGATTGGGAGACCCAGTACTTC
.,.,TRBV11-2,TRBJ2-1,CASSLGSYNEQFF,TGTGCCAGCAGCTTAGGATCCTACAATGAGCAGTTCTTC
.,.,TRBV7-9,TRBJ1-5,CASSLAGPEQPQHF,TGTGCCAGCAGCTTGGCAGGTCCTGAGCAGCCCCAGCATTTT
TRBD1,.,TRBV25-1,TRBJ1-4,CASSGGQGAKTNEKLFF,TGTGCCAGCAGTGGTGGACAGGGGGCGAAAACTAATGAAAAACTGTTTTTT
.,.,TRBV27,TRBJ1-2,CASSLTESDGYTF,TGTGCCAGCAGTTTAACAGAATCAGACGGCTACACCTTC
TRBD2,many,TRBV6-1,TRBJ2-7,CASTPLAGSSYEQYF,TGTGCCAGCACTCCTCTAGCGGGCAGCTCCTACGAGCAGTACTTC
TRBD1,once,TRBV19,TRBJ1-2,CASSARLGQDNYGYTF,TGTGCCAGTAGTGCCCGTTTGGGACAGGATAACTATGGCTACACCTTC
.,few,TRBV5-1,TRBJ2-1,CASSFQGGNEQFF,TGCGCCAGCAGCTTCCAGGGGGGAAATGAGCAGTTCTTC
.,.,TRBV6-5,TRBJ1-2,CASSYKGAPYGYTF,TGTGCCAGCAGTTACAAGGGAGCCCCCTATGGCTACACCTTC
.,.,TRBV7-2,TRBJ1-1,CASSLVWSEAFF,TGTGCCAGCAGCTTAGTATGGTCTGAAGCTTTCTTT